This TCR beta chain was documented in a study of CD8 T cells in ankylosing spondylitis. General observations from the study: There was a TCR beta motif, made of several highly homologous variants, that appeared characteristic of ankylosing spondylitis blood. In peripheral blood, disease-linked CD8+ clones occurred at relatively low frequencies. Clones linked to disease were reported to show significant enrichment in matched ankylosing spondylitis synovial fluid. Earlier reports found some motif variants in synovial fluid and blood in reactive arthritis.

Concerning this clonotype: Its specificity is not known.

V shed 5 bases and J 5 bases; nucleotides not matched to a gene: 8. CDR3 length equals 16 residues. Germline assignment: CDR1 SEHNR and CDR2 FQNEAQ (reference sequence). Making the TCR beta libraries involved quantitative 5'-RACE with molecular barcodes. Each CDR3 protein is one row after TCRdb ran MiXCR on the 5' RACE reads. The table records roughly 700,000 distinct CDR3 sequences, roughly 19% of them present only once. This clonotype was sampled from a male donor with ankylosing spondylitis. The sequencing input was blood, either unsorted or a sorted T cell fraction (not recorded which). The chain combines TRBV7-9 with TRBJ2-5; 13 bases fit TRBD2. For the CDR3, the DNA is TGTGCCAGCAGCCCCCGGACTAGCGGGAGTGTCGAGACCCAGTACTTC. It encodes CASSPRTSGSVETQYF.